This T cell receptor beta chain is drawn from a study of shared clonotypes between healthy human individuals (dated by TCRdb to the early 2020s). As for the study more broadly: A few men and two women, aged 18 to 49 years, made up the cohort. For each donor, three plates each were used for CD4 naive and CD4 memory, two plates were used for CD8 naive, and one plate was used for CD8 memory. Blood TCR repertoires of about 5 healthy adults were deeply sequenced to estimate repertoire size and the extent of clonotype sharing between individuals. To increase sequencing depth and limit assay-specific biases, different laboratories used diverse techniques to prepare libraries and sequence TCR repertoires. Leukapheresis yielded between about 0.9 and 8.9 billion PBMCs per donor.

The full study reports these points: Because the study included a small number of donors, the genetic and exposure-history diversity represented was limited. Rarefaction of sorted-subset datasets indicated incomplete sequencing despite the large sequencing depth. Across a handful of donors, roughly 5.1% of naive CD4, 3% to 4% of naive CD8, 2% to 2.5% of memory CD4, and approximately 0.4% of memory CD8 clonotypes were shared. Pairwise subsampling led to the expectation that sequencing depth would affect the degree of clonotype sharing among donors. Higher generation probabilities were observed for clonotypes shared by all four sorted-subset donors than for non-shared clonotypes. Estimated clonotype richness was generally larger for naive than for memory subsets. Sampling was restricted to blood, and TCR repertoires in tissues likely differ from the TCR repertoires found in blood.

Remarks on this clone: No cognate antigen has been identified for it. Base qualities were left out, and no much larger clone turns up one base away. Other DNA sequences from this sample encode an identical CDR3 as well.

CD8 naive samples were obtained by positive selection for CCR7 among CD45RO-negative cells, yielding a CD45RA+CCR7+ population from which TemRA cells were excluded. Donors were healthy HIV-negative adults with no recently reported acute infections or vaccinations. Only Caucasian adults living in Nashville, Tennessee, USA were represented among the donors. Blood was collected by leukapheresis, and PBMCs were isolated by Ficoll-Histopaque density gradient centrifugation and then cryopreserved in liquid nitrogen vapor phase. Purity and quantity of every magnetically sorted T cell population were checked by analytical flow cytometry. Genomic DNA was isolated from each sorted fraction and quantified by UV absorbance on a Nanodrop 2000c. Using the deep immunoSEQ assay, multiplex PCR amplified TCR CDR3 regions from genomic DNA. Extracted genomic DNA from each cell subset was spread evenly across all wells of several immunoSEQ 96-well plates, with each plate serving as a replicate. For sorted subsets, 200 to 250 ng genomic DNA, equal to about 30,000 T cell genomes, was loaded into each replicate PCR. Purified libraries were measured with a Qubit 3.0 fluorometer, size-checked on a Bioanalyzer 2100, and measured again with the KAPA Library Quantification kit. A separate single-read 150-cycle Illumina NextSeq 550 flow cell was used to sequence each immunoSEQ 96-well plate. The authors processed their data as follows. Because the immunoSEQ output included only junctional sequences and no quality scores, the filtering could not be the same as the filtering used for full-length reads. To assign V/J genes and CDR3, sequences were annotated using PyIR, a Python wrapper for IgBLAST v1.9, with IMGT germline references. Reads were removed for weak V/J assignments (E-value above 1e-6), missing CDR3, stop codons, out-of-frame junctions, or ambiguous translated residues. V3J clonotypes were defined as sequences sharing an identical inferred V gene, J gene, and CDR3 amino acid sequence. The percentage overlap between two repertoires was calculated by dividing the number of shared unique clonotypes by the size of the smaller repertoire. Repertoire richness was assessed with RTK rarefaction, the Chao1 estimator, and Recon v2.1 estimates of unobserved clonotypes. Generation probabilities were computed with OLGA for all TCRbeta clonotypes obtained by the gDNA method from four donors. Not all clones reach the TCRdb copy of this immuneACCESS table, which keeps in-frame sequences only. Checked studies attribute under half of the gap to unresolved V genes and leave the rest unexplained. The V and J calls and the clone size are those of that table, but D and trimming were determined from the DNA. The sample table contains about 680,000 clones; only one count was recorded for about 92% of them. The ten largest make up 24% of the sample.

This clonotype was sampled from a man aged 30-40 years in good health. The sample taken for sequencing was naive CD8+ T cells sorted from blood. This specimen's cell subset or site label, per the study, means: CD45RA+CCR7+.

CDR3 loop: CASSPYSYNEQFF. The DNA is as follows: TGTGCCAGCAGCCCTTACTCCTACAATGAGCAGTTCTTC. The rearranged chain carries TRBV9 and TRBJ2-1; no confident D gene assignment can be made. CDR1 SGDLS and CDR2 YYNGEE were looked up in the germline V gene. From cysteine to phenylalanine, the CDR3 is 13 amino acids long. Only CDR3 DNA remains: 39 bases, in frame from the first base. V is clipped by 4 bases and J by 0 bases, and the sequence between their germline boundaries is 5 bases long.